Below are 5 T cell receptor beta chains sequenced from a single sample in a study of T-cell reconstitution after alpha-beta-depleted transplantation in children. The TCRbeta library incorporated unique molecular identifiers. TCRdb fed the PCR reads into MiXCR, producing one record per CDR3 protein. In the table there are hundreds of thousands of distinct CDR3 sequences, under 25% of which are singletons. The sample was PBMCs, mostly from graft donor cells, taken 360 days after TCRalphabeta/CD19-depleted stem cell transplant. These receptor sequences come from a boy under two years old who had a stem cell transplant for acute myeloid leukemia, so the T cells may come from the graft donor.

This clonotype has only one observation. V usage is TRBV18 and J usage is TRBJ1-2, with D uncertain. Trimming left V 3 bases short and J 8 bases short, with 16 bases between. Germline-derived CDR1 and CDR2 are KGHSH and LQKENI. The CDR3 runs 14 residues. The CDR3 loop is CASSPLRVIDGYTF. CDR3 DNA: TGTGCCAGCTCACCTCTGCGGGTAATAGACGGCTACACCTTC.

For the CDR3, the DNA is TGTGCCACCCTCGATCGAGCCACAGATACGCAGTATTTT. Amino acid sequence: CATLDRATDTQYF. This rearrangement joins TRBV28 to TRBJ2-3, with unresolved D. The CDR3 is made up of 13 amino acids. The germline gives CDR1 MDHEN, CDR2 SYDVKM. V lost 10 bases and J 2 bases, leaving 13 bases between the germline ends.

This sequence joins TRBV20-1 and TRBJ2-3, with 7 bases fitting TRBD1. This CDR3 region has 17 residues. V shed 1 base and J 0 bases; nucleotides not matched to a gene: 10. The germline CDR1 and CDR2 sequences are DFQATT and SNEGSKA (reference sequence). CDR3 in amino acids: CSARGEWRQGSTDTQYF. The CDR3 region has the DNA TGCAGTGCTAGAGGGGAGTGGAGACAGGGTAGCACAGATACGCAGTATTTT.

This clonotype was observed a few times. J is TRBJ1-5 and V is TRBV10-3; unclear D gene. Trimming removed 0 bases from V and 4 bases from J, with 10 bases in between. The germline V gene has CDR1 ENHRY and CDR2 SYGVKD. This CDR3 is 15 amino acids long. The CDR3 spells CAISESAGGNQPQHF. As DNA, the CDR3 is TGTGCCATCAGTGAGTCTGCAGGCGGGAATCAGCCCCAGCATTTT.

This clonotype has just a few counts. V gene TRBV20-1 combines with J gene TRBJ2-3; possible D gene TRBD1, 6 bases. V lost 1 base to trimming and J lost 0 bases, with 11 bases between them. CDR3 length: 15 residues. Germline CDR1 reads DFQATT; CDR2 reads SNEGSKA (reference sequence). This CDR3 is CSARALGQSTDTQYF. DNA of the CDR3: TGCAGTGCTAGAGCCCTAGGACAGAGCACAGATACGCAGTATTTT.